Each of the 10 T cell receptor beta chains below was sequenced from the same sample in a study of cytomegalovirus exposure and HLA in healthy donors. This PCR relied on a set of 60 Vbeta primers and 13 Jbeta primers. TCRdb's copy holds only in-frame clones and misses some; the assay was immunoSEQ multiplex PCR. In the table there are roughly 230,000 clones, approximately 91% of which are singletons. The source material was PBMCs. Receptors were obtained from a girl aged 2-10 years in good health and CMV-seronegative.

The V call is TRBV5-1, the J call TRBJ2-1; TRBD1 matches 10 bases. Germline V gene sequence: CDR1 SGHRS, CDR2 YFSETQ. With V trimmed by 1 base and J by 4 bases, 11 bases remained unmatched. This CDR3 contains 18 residues. The CDR3 loop is CASSLTSSGTGVYNEQFF. In nucleotides, the CDR3 is TGCGCCAGCAGCTTGACCTCTTCCGGGACAGGGGTATACAATGAGCAGTTCTTC.

The chain joins TRBV13 to TRBJ2-3; 8 bases are shared with TRBD1. V shed 4 bases and J 0 bases; nucleotides not matched to a gene: 6. Per the germline V gene, CDR1 is PRHDT and CDR2 is FYEKMQ (reference sequence). The CDR3 is made up of 16 amino acids. CDR3 sequence reads: CASSSGQGWSTDTQYF. As DNA, the CDR3 is TGTGCCAGCAGCTCCGGACAGGGCTGGAGCACAGATACGCAGTATTTT.

This chain links TRBV12-5 with TRBJ1-1; 7 bases agree with TRBD1. The V gene's germline CDR1 is LGHNT and CDR2 FRNRAP. This CDR3 spans 13 amino acids. V lost 6 bases to trimming and J lost 2 bases; unmatched junction nucleotides: 3. For the CDR3, the DNA is TGTGCTAGTGGGAAGGGGGCAAACACTGAAGCTTTCTTT. As protein: CASGKGANTEAFF. The full variable domain, in which reference TRBV12-5 and TRBJ1-1 provide the parts outside the CDR3, is DARVTQTPRHKVTEMGQEVTMRCQPILGHNTVFWYRQTMMQGLELLAYFRNRAPLDDSGMPKDRFSAEMPDATLATLKIQPSEPRDSAVYFCASGKGANTEAFFGQGTRLTVV.

The CDR3 is CASSFPGSYEQYF. DNA of the CDR3: TGTGCCAGCAGCTTCCCAGGGTCCTACGAGCAGTACTTC. The J gene is TRBJ2-7, the V gene TRBV7-6; D possibly corresponds to TRBD1 (5 bases). CDR3 size: 13 residues. Germline assignment: CDR1 SGHVS and CDR2 FNYEAQ. Trimming cost V 3 bases and J 1 base, with 7 bases left between them.

This chain connects TRBV5-1 to TRBJ1-1; 7 bases align to TRBD1. CDR1 SGHRS and CDR2 YFSETQ come from the germline V gene. CDR3 size: 15 residues. V lost 3 bases, J lost 0 bases, and 5 bases stayed unmatched. CDR3 DNA sequence: TGCGCCAGCAGCTCCCGGACAGGTCTGAACACTGAAGCTTTCTTT. The encoded protein is CASSSRTGLNTEAFF.

The rearrangement links TRBV15 to TRBJ2-7; D is perhaps TRBD1 (5 bases). Trimming removed 0 bases at V and 2 bases at J, with 17 bases between. CDR3 size: 17 residues. Germline values: CDR1 LNHNV, CDR2 YYDKDF (reference sequence). As DNA, the CDR3 is TGTGCCACCAGCAGAGATCAGGGCAGTTGGTCCCCCTACGAGCAGTACTTC. Its protein product is CATSRDQGSWSPYEQYF.

This rearrangement joins TRBV2 to TRBJ2-7; a weak D match, TRBD2 (6 bases). Trimming left V 7 bases short and J 2 bases short, with 15 bases between. CDR1 and CDR2 (germline): SNHLY, FYNNEI. The CDR3 runs 14 residues. The CDR3 region is CASIIRDSTYEQYF. In DNA, the CDR3 is TGTGCCAGCATCATAAGGGACTCCACCTACGAGCAGTACTTC.

The V and J genes are TRBV9 and TRBJ1-2; TRBD1 aligns across 9 bases. The length of the CDR3 is 14 residues. Germline CDR1 reads SGDLS; CDR2 reads YYNGEE. The J segment lost 5 bases and the V segment lost 3 bases, leaving 5 bases of the junction unmatched. For the CDR3, the DNA is TGTGCCAGCAGCGGGGGACAGGGTTTTTATGGCTACACCTTC. As protein: CASSGGQGFYGYTF.

The V call is TRBV27, the J call TRBJ2-7, with D unresolved. Germline V gene lookup returns CDR1 MNHEY and CDR2 SMNVEV (reference sequence). The CDR3 totals 13 residues. The V and J ends lost 3 bases and 5 bases respectively, with 11 bases between them. CDR3 loop: CASSFVAGDEQYF. In nucleotides, the CDR3 is TGTGCCAGCAGTTTTGTGGCAGGTGACGAGCAGTACTTC.

J is TRBJ1-2 and V is TRBV5-5; 7 bases are shared with TRBD1. Germline V lookup: CDR1 SGHKS, CDR2 YYEKEE (reference sequence). The CDR3 loop spans 15 amino acids. With 0 bases clipped from V and 5 bases from J, the junction kept 7 bases outside the gene matches. The CDR3: CASSLEWGTDYGYTF. In DNA, the CDR3 is TGTGCCAGCAGCTTGGAGTGGGGGACAGATTATGGCTACACCTTC.